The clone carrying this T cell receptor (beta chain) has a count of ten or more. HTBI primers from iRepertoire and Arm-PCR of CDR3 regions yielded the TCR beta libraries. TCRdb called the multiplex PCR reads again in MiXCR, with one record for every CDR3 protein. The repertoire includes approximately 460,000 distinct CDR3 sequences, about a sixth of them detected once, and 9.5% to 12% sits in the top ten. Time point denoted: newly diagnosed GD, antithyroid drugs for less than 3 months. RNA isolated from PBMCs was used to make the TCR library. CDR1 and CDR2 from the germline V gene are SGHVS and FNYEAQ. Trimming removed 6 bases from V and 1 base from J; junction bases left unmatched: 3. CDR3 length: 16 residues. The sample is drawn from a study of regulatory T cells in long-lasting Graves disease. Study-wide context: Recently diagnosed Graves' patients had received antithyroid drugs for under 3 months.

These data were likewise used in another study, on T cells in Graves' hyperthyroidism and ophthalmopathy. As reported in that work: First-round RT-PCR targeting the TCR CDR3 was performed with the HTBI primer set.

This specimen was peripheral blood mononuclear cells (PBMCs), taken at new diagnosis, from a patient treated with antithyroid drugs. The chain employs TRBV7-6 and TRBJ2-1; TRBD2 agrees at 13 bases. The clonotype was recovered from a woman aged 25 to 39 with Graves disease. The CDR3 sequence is CASRTSGRGSYNEQFF. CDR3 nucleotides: TGTGCCAGCAGAACTAGCGGGAGGGGATCCTACAATGAGCAGTTCTTC.